The 10 T cell receptor beta chains below come from one sample, sequenced in a study of blood T cell repertoires in COVID-19. The repertoire was sequenced with immunoSEQ multiplex PCR; TCRdb's copy has only in-frame clones and lacks some. The sample carries roughly 160,000 clones, approximately 84% recorded once. The sequencing sample was made of peripheral blood. These receptors were obtained from a man aged 18 to 30 with active or convalescent COVID-19.

The rearrangement uses TRBV5-1 and TRBJ1-5, with TRBD1 matching 9 bases. Trimming removed 4 bases from V and 6 bases from J; junction bases left unmatched: 8. Germline V gene lookup returns CDR1 SGHRS and CDR2 YFSETQ. The CDR3 spans 15 residues. In DNA form, the CDR3 reads TGCGCCAGCAGCACAACAGGGGGCATAGGTCAGCCCCAGCATTTT. It specifies CASSTTGGIGQPQHF.

This chain connects TRBV9 to TRBJ2-5; tentative D call: TRBD2 (6 bases). V was cut by 0 bases and J by 5 bases, with 11 bases left in between. Germline V lookup: CDR1 SGDLS, CDR2 YYNGEE. CDR3 length: 14 amino acids. This CDR3 is CASSVVGEVETQYF. The CDR3 DNA reads as TGTGCCAGCAGCGTAGTAGGGGAGGTGGAGACCCAGTACTTC.

This chain connects TRBV19 to TRBJ2-5; the D gene is possibly TRBD1 (5 bases). This CDR3 spans 13 amino acids. V was clipped by 4 bases and J by 5 bases, with 11 bases between them. Germline CDR1 LNHDA, CDR2 SQIVND (reference sequence). CDR3 protein: CASSTGSEETQYF. DNA for the CDR3: TGTGCCAGTAGTACAGGGTCTGAGGAGACCCAGTACTTC.

The rearrangement links TRBV11-2 to TRBJ1-6; weak D call: TRBD1 (5 bases). CDR3 size: 17 residues. The V end was cut by 4 bases, the J end by 5 bases, with 18 bases between. Germline CDR1 is SGHAT and CDR2 is FQNNGV. Written as DNA, the CDR3 is TGTGCCAGCAGCTCGAGGAACCAGGGACTGAATAATTCACCCCTCCACTTT. It encodes CASSSRNQGLNNSPLHF.

This clone showed up just once. The J gene is TRBJ2-6, the V gene TRBV7-3; D is undetermined. V was shortened by 3 bases and J by 2 bases, with 11 bases between the two germline ends. The CDR3 loop spans 16 amino acids. Germline CDR1 reads SGHTA; CDR2 reads FQGTGA. CDR3 bases: TGTGCCAGCAGCTTGGTGCATGCGGCTGGGGCCAACGTCCTGACTTTC. It is translated as CASSLVHAAGANVLTF. The full variable domain, with the rest looked up from reference TRBV7-3 and TRBJ2-6, is GAGVSQTPSNKVTEKGKYVELRCDPISGHTALYWYRQSLGQGPEFLIYFQGTGAADDSGLPNDRFFAVRPEGSVSTLKIQRTERGDSAVYLCASSLVHAAGANVLTFGAGSRLTVL.

This rearrangement joins TRBV6-5 to TRBJ2-4; 8 positions agree with TRBD1. The V gene end was trimmed by 5 bases and the J gene end by 9 bases; junction bases not matched to a gene: 9. The germline V gene has CDR1 MNHEY and CDR2 SVGAGI. The CDR3 is 14 residues long. This chain's CDR3 is CASSRGQGLSIQYF. In nucleotides, the CDR3 is TGTGCCAGCAGTAGAGGACAGGGCCTAAGCATTCAGTACTTC.

The CDR3 bases are TGTGCCAGTAGTATATTGGCAGGGCAAGATTCACCCCTCCACTTT. Protein sequence: CASSILAGQDSPLHF. The chain joins TRBV19 to TRBJ1-6; tentative D call: TRBD1 (5 bases). The CDR3 has 15 amino acids. CDR1 and CDR2 (germline): LNHDA, SQIVND (reference sequence). Between the trimmed V and J ends, which lost 2 bases and 8 bases, there was a span of 13 bases.

V usage is TRBV4-2 and J usage is TRBJ2-5; 10 bases are shared with TRBD2. This CDR3 has 15 amino acids. With 3 bases clipped from V and 2 bases from J, the junction kept 3 bases outside the gene matches. The germline CDR1 and CDR2 sequences are LGHNA and YNFKEQ. As DNA, the CDR3 is TGTGCCAGCAGCCAGATAGCGGGGGGACAAGAGACCCAGTACTTC. As protein: CASSQIAGGQETQYF.

This chain uses TRBV28 with TRBJ1-1; perhaps TRBD1 as D (6 bases). Trimming took off 2 bases at V and 6 bases at J, with 10 bases between the two ends. The CDR3 is 13 residues long. The germline gives CDR1 MDHEN, CDR2 SYDVKM. CDR3 sequence: CASSLIQGPEAFF. CDR3 nucleotide sequence: TGTGCCAGCAGTTTAATTCAGGGGCCTGAAGCTTTCTTT. Together with reference TRBV28 and TRBJ1-1, the CDR3 gives the full variable domain: DVKVTQSSRYLVKRTGEKVFLECVQDMDHENMFWYRQDPGLGLRLIYFSYDVKMKEKGDIPEGYSVSREKKERFSLILESASTNQTSMYLCASSLIQGPEAFFGQGTRLTVV.

This clone has more than one count but fewer than ten. V gene TRBV11-2 combines with J gene TRBJ1-6; TRBD1 agrees at 10 bases. The CDR3 spans 18 residues. The germline V gene has CDR1 SGHAT and CDR2 FQNNGV. V gave up 5 bases and J gave up 2 bases; unmatched junction bases: 9. CDR3 region: CASSPAGTGVAYNSPLHF. For the CDR3, the DNA is TGTGCCAGCAGCCCTGCCGGGACAGGGGTGGCCTATAATTCACCCCTCCACTTT.